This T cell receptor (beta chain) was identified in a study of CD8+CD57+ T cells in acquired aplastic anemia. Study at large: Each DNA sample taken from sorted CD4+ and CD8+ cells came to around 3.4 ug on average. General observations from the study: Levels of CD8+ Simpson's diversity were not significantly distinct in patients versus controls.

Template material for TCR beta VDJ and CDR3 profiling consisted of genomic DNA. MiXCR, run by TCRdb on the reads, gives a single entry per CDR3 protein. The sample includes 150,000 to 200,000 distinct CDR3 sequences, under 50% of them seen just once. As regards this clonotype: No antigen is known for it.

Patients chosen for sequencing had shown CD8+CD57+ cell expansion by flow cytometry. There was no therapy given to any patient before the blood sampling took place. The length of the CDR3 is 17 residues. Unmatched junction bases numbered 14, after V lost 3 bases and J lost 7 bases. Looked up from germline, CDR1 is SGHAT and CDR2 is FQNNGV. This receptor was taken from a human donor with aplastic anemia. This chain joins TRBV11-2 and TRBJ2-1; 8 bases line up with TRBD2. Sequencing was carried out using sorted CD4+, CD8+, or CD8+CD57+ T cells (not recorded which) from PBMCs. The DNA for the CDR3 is TGTGCCAGCAGCTTCGGCAGCGGGGGACTACCGCAAAATGAGCAGTTCTTC. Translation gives CASSFGSGGLPQNEQFF.